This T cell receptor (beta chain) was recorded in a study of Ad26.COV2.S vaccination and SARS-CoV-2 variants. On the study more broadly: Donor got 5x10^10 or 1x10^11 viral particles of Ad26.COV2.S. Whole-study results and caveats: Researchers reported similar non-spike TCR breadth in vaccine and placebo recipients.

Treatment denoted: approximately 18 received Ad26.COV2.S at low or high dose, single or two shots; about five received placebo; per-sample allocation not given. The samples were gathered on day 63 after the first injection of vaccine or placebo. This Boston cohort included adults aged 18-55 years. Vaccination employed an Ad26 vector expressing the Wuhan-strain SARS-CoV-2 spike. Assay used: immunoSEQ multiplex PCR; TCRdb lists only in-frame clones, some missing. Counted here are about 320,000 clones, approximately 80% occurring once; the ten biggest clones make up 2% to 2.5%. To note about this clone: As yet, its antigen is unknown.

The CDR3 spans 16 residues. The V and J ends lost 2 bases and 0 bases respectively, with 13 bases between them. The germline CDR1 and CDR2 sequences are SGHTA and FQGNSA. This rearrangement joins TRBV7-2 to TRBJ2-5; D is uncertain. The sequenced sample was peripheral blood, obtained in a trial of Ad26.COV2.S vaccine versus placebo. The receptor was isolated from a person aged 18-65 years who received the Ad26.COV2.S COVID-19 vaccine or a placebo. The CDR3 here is CASSLLPLEYQETQYF. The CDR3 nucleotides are TGTGCCAGCAGCTTACTACCTCTAGAATACCAAGAGACCCAGTACTTC.